This entry concerns a single T cell receptor beta chain. Germline V gene data show CDR1 as MDHEN and CDR2 as SYDVKM. This CDR3 contains 12 residues. V was clipped by 5 bases and J by 4 bases, with 8 bases between them. TCRdb reanalysed the PCR reads using MiXCR and keeps one entry per CDR3 protein. The table includes 350,000 or so distinct CDR3 sequences, roughly 23% detected once. This sample is part of a study of molecular identifiers for immune sequencing clone quantification. The sequenced material came from naive CD8+ T cells from blood, with Jurkat cell RNA spiked in. Regarding subset: FACS-sorted CD8+CD4-CCR7+CD45RA+ naive T cells. This chain uses TRBV28 with TRBJ2-5; D is undetermined. The sequence derives from a human donor in good health. Some libraries in this study had Jurkat cell RNA spiked in. The CDR3 here is CASSRTLETQYF. For the CDR3, the DNA is TGTGCCAGCAGTCGGACCCTAGAGACCCAGTACTTC. The complete variable domain, with remaining parts taken from reference TRBV28 and TRBJ2-5, reads DVKVTQSSRYLVKRTGEKVFLECVQDMDHENMFWYRQDPGLGLRLIYFSYDVKMKEKGDIPEGYSVSREKKERFSLILESASTNQTSMYLCASSRTLETQYFGPGTRLLVL.